This T cell receptor beta chain is drawn from a study of T cell responses to AZD1222 COVID-19 vaccine. Only in-frame clones appear in the TCRdb table, and some are missing; sequencing was by immunoSEQ multiplex PCR. Of tens of thousands of clones in the sample, 92% were seen once. Losses at the gene ends were 5 bases for V and 2 bases for J; bases not matched to a gene: 3. The CDR3 totals 14 residues. Germline V gives CDR1 MGHRA, CDR2 YSYEKL. J is TRBJ1-5 and V is TRBV4-1; TRBD1 aligns across 7 bases. This receptor was taken from an adult who received the AZD1222 COVID-19 vaccine. The sample consisted of peripheral blood, taken 28 days after the second AZD1222 dose. In DNA form, the CDR3 reads TGCGCCAGCAGCTTAGACAGGGGCAATCAGCCCCAGCATTTT. This gives the protein CASSLDRGNQPQHF.